This TCR beta chain stems from a study of blood T cells in healthy people across ages. Study results and caveats: There were more naive CD4+ cells and higher diversity in long-lived donors than in aged donors. Age brought a roughly linear fall in TCR beta diversity measured per million T cells.

The CDR3 consists of 14 residues. With V trimmed by 6 bases and J by 3 bases, 6 bases remained unmatched. Germline lookup yields CDR1 ENHRY and CDR2 SYGVKD. The sample holds a few counts of this clonotype. What it recognizes is unknown. Combining a sample-barcoded 5' primer with a J-beta primer mix, a second PCR ran for about 7 to 11 cycles. Researchers report that a template-switch adaptor with 12 random nucleotides tagged each cDNA molecule. Using its own MiXCR run on the 5' RACE reads, TCRdb lists one record per CDR3 protein. The sample comprises hundreds of thousands of distinct CDR3 sequences, less than 45% of which are singletons, and 25% to 35% rests with the top ten.

The sample comprised blood. The rearrangement joins TRBV10-3 to TRBJ2-7; 9 bases match TRBD1. The source of this sequence is a man older than 75 in good health. Here the CDR3 DNA reads TGTGCCATCAGCGGGACAGGGCGGGACTACGAGCAGTACTTC. It translates to CAISGTGRDYEQYF.